This T cell receptor beta chain is from a study of shared clonotypes between healthy human individuals. The trim removed 3 bases at V and 3 bases at J, leaving 5 bases unmatched. This CDR3 spans 15 amino acids. CDR1 LGHNA and CDR2 YSLEER come from the germline V gene. Sequenced by immunoSEQ multiplex PCR; TCRdb stores in-frame clones only, minus some. Among 400,000 to 550,000 clones listed, around 79% were seen once. Sequenced input: PBMCs. V gene TRBV4-3 combines with J gene TRBJ2-7; 10 nucleotides agree with TRBD1. The source is a woman aged 35 to 49 in good health. Some clones in this sample may be carry-over from other donors' samples. This CDR3 is CASSQAGTGDYEQYF. The CDR3 bases are TGCGCCAGCAGCCAGGCCGGGACAGGGGACTACGAGCAGTACTTC.